These 26 T cell receptor beta chains share one sample of origin, sequenced in a study of beta chain features in type 1 diabetes. Points from the study as a whole: Moderate but significant shortening of TCRB CDR3s was recorded in all four CD4+ subsets from Type 1 diabetes patients.

Their antigens are not known. The sequenced template was cDNA made from the entire isolated RNA. Profiled with immunoSEQ multiplex PCR; TCRdb holds only in-frame clones, not every one. The table lists 95,000 to 150,000 clones, about a sixth of them singletons. The sequenced sample consisted of central memory CD4+ T cells from blood. These receptors came from a man aged 30 to 45 with type 1 diabetes.

This rearrangement joins TRBV5-1 to TRBJ2-3; 9 nucleotides align to TRBD2. After removal of 0 bases from V and 6 bases from J, the junction contained 5 bases not matched to a gene. There are 15 residues in the CDR3. Germline values: CDR1 SGHRS, CDR2 YFSETQ. CDR3 coding DNA: TGCGCCAGCAGCTTGGTGCCTAGCGGGGATGATACGCAGTATTTT. Protein: CASSLVPSGDDTQYF.

There are a few counts of this clone. V and J are TRBV6-1 and TRBJ1-2; 7 bases align to TRBD1. The CDR3 covers 13 residues. Unmatched junction bases numbered 9, after V lost 7 bases and J lost 7 bases. Germline lookup yields CDR1 MNHNS and CDR2 SASEGT. The CDR3 DNA sequence: TGTGCCAGCACAACAGGGGTTTCCTCTGGCTACACCTTC. Its translation: CASTTGVSSGYTF.

This sequence joins TRBV7-2 and TRBJ2-1; TRBD1 matches at 10 bases. The CDR3 is 17 residues long. V lost 1 base and J lost 1; bases outside the gene matches: 4. The V gene's germline CDR1 is SGHTA and CDR2 FQGNSA. Here the CDR3 reads CASSLVRDRGSYNEQFF. The CDR3 region has the DNA TGTGCCAGCAGCTTAGTGAGGGACAGGGGATCCTACAATGAGCAGTTCTTC.

This clone has only a few counts. The chain is built from TRBV28 and TRBJ2-1; D remains ambiguous. V lost 4 bases, J lost 8 bases, and 21 bases lay in between. The length of the CDR3 is 16 residues. Germline CDR1 reads MDHEN; CDR2 reads SYDVKM. The CDR3 nucleotides are TGTGCCAGCAGTTCGCCGGTTAGACCTACGGTCGATGAGCAGTTCTTC. Translating gives CASSSPVRPTVDEQFF.

The gene calls are TRBV5-4 and TRBJ2-5; tentative D call: TRBD1 (5 bases). Germline loops: CDR1 SGHNT, CDR2 YYREEE (reference sequence). The CDR3 runs 15 residues. V dropped 1 base and J dropped 0 bases, with 10 bases sitting between them. CDR3 in DNA: TGTGCCAGCAGCTTGAATAGGGGCCACCAAGAGACCCAGTACTTC. Amino acid sequence: CASSLNRGHQETQYF.

The chain employs TRBV7-3 and TRBJ1-1, with D unresolved. Trimming took 3 bases from V and 3 from J, leaving 8 bases between them. The CDR3 totals 13 residues. The germline V gene has CDR1 SGHTA and CDR2 FQGTGA. This chain's CDR3 is CASSFFGDTEAFF. The CDR3 nucleotides read TGTGCCAGCAGCTTTTTCGGGGACACTGAAGCTTTCTTT.

This clone has just a few counts. The chain uses TRBV7-2 and TRBJ1-6; D not certain. The V end lost 1 base, the J end lost 7 bases, and 8 bases lay between the germline ends. The CDR3 has 14 amino acids. Germline values: CDR1 SGHTA, CDR2 FQGNSA. The CDR3 is CASSLVDWNSPLHF. In nucleotides, the CDR3 is TGTGCCAGCAGCTTAGTTGACTGGAATTCACCCCTCCACTTT.

The rearrangement joins TRBV18 to TRBJ1-1; perhaps TRBD1 as D (6 bases). The germline V gene has CDR1 KGHSH and CDR2 LQKENI. The CDR3 totals 15 residues. V was pared by 4 bases and J by 0 bases, with 12 bases between. The DNA for the CDR3 is TGTGCCAGCTCACTGGGACATGTGATGAACACTGAAGCTTTCTTT. It translates to CASSLGHVMNTEAFF.

The chain is built from TRBV4-1 and TRBJ2-3; possibly TRBD1 for D (6 bases). CDR3 size: 17 residues. V was clipped by 1 base and J by 1 base, with 15 bases between them. From germline, CDR1 is MGHRA and CDR2 YSYEKL. This chain's CDR3 is CASSQGKRTEGTDTQYF. The CDR3 DNA follows: TGCGCCAGCAGCCAAGGAAAGCGGACAGAAGGCACAGATACGCAGTATTTT.

This clone has a count of ten or more. The CDR3 spells CASSLENYEQYF. The DNA for the CDR3 is TGTGCCAGCAGCTTAGAGAATTACGAGCAGTACTTC. The chain carries TRBV7-2 and TRBJ2-7; D uncertain. V lost 1 base and J lost 4, with 5 bases in between. Germline V gene sequence: CDR1 SGHTA, CDR2 FQGNSA. This CDR3 contains 12 residues.

J is TRBJ1-1 and V is TRBV15; D remains ambiguous. Trimming cost V 1 base and J 1 base, with 7 bases left between them. This CDR3 is 14 amino acids long. Germline-derived CDR1 and CDR2 are LNHNV and YYDKDF (reference sequence). CDR3 in amino acids: CATSRGERNTEAFF. CDR3 sequence (DNA): TGTGCCACCAGCAGAGGAGAAAGGAACACTGAAGCTTTCTTT.

A few counts support this clone. V is TRBV7-2 and J is TRBJ2-3; 9 bases match TRBD2. Per the germline V gene, CDR1 is SGHTA and CDR2 is FQGNSA. V trimming: 3 bases; J trimming: 6 bases; junction bases outside the gene matches: 10. CDR3 length equals 16 residues. CDR3: CASSFVSGGPWDTQYF. CDR3 sequence (DNA): TGTGCCAGCAGCTTCGTTAGCGGGGGTCCTTGGGATACGCAGTATTTT.

V usage is TRBV30 and J usage is TRBJ2-5, with TRBD1 identical over 8 bases. The germline gives CDR1 GTSNPN, CDR2 SVGIG (reference sequence). V lost 4 bases, J lost 4 bases, and 11 bases stayed unmatched. The length of the CDR3 is 15 residues. This CDR3 reads CAWTQDRVNGETQYF. The CDR3 DNA reads TGTGCCTGGACCCAGGACAGGGTTAACGGAGAGACCCAGTACTTC.

This clone was detected a few times. The chain joins TRBV18 to TRBJ2-3, with D possibly TRBD2 on 5 matching bases. The CDR3 loop spans 15 amino acids. Between the trimmed V and J ends, which lost 4 bases and 0 bases, there was a span of 11 bases. CDR1 KGHSH and CDR2 LQKENI come from the germline V gene. For the CDR3, the DNA is TGTGCCAGCTCACGTGACTGGACTAGCACAGATACGCAGTATTTT. Its translation is CASSRDWTSTDTQYF.

This clone showed up just a few times. V gene TRBV27 combines with J gene TRBJ2-1, with D hard to call. The CDR3 extends over 15 amino acids. Per germline, CDR1 MNHEY and CDR2 SMNVEV (reference sequence). Trimming took off 5 bases at V and 6 bases at J, with 17 bases between the two ends. CDR3 residues: CASSTPRRVGNEQFF. DNA of the CDR3: TGTGCCAGCAGTACCCCGAGAAGGGTGGGCAATGAGCAGTTCTTC.

The rearrangement joins TRBV7-2 to TRBJ2-7; 12 bases map to TRBD2. CDR1 and CDR2 from the germline V gene are SGHTA and FQGNSA. V dropped 5 bases and J dropped 4; count of bases not matched to a gene: 9. This CDR3 is built from 16 residues. CDR3 coding DNA: TGTGCCAGCAGCGTGGGGAGGACTAGCGGGGTTTACGAGCAGTACTTC. This codes for CASSVGRTSGVYEQYF.

The rearrangement links TRBV7-2 to TRBJ2-7, with 8 positions matching TRBD2. Germline V gene data show CDR1 as SGHTA and CDR2 as FQGNSA. With 5 bases clipped from V and 6 bases from J, the junction kept 9 bases outside the gene matches. The CDR3 is 14 amino acids. The CDR3 loop reads CASSQPGGAGEQYF. The CDR3 DNA reads TGTGCCAGCAGCCAACCCGGGGGGGCCGGCGAGCAGTACTTC.

In its sample, this clone was seen a few times. The CDR3 nucleotides are TGTGCCAGCAGCGCCGGACAGGCTAGCTCTGGGGCCAACGTCCTGACTTTC. Residues: CASSAGQASSGANVLTF. V gene TRBV28 combines with J gene TRBJ2-6; the match to TRBD1 covers 7 bases. V dropped 6 bases and J dropped 0; count of bases not matched to a gene: 8. The CDR3 consists of 17 residues. CDR1 MDHEN and CDR2 SYDVKM come from the germline V gene.

This chain uses TRBV5-1 with TRBJ2-1; unclear D gene. The CDR3 has 12 residues. In germline, CDR1 is SGHRS, CDR2 YFSETQ. The germline V and J ends were trimmed by 0 bases and 6 bases, with 4 bases remaining between them. The CDR3 here is CASSLAFNEQFF. The CDR3 DNA reads TGCGCCAGCAGCTTGGCCTTCAATGAGCAGTTCTTC.

This chain links TRBV5-1 with TRBJ2-7; the match to TRBD1 covers 7 bases. Germline V gene lookup returns CDR1 SGHRS and CDR2 YFSETQ. This CDR3 contains 16 residues. V dropped 6 bases and J dropped 4; count of bases not matched to a gene: 16. The CDR3: CASKPSTGEFRYEQYF. The CDR3 DNA sequence: TGCGCCAGCAAACCCAGTACAGGGGAATTTCGGTACGAGCAGTACTTC. Full variable domain (missing parts from reference TRBV5-1 and TRBJ2-7): KAGVTQTPRYLIKTRGQQVTLSCSPISGHRSVSWYQQTPGQGLQFLFEYFSETQRNKGNFPGRFSGRQFSNSRSEMNVSTLELGDSALYLCASKPSTGEFRYEQYFGPGTRLTVT.

This clone was observed a few times. V is TRBV7-2 and J is TRBJ2-7, with D possibly matching TRBD1 (6 bases). The CDR3 spans 14 residues. Germline-derived CDR1 and CDR2 are SGHTA and FQGNSA. Trimming pared 0 bases from V and 2 bases from J, leaving 8 bases between. DNA of the CDR3: TGTGCCAGCAGCTTAGCGGCAGGGGCCTACGAGCAGTACTTC. Translating it yields CASSLAAGAYEQYF.

The J gene is TRBJ2-7, the V gene TRBV11-2; 7 bases line up with TRBD2. The end of the DNA is better explained by TRBJ2-4, so the J call may be wrong. Germline-derived CDR1 and CDR2 are SGHAT and FQNNGV. CDR3 length equals 13 residues. The CDR3 nucleotides read TGTGCCAGCAGCCCTTCCTCTAGCGGCATTCAGTACTTC. It translates to CASSPSSSGIQYF.

The V and J genes are TRBV30 and TRBJ1-6; D remains ambiguous. The CDR3 length is 11 residues. CDR1 is GTSNPN and CDR2 is SVGIG in the germline V gene (reference sequence). Deletions cut 6 bases from V and 7 bases from J, with 7 bases between. CDR3 DNA sequence: TGTGCCTGCAAGAGAAATTCACCCCTCCACTTT. Translated, it gives CACKRNSPLHF. Full variable domain (missing parts from reference TRBV30 and TRBJ1-6): SQTIHQWPATLVQPVGSPLSLECTVEGTSNPNLYWYRQAAGRGLQLLFYSVGIGQISSEVPQNLSASRPQDRQFILSSKKLLLSDSGFYLCACKRNSPLHFGNGTRLTVT.

The chain joins TRBV30 to TRBJ1-6, with D unclear. V lost 4 bases and J 13 bases, leaving 35 bases between the germline ends. Germline V gene data show CDR1 as GTSNPN and CDR2 as SVGIG (reference sequence). The CDR3 contains 19 residues. Written as DNA, the CDR3 is TGTGCCTGGAATTCAAGGAGTACCGGGAACCCGCTTAAGCGTTCGCCCCTCCACTTT. Translating it yields CAWNSRSTGNPLKRSPLHF. Filled out from reference TRBV30 and TRBJ1-6, the complete variable domain reads SQTIHQWPATLVQPVGSPLSLECTVEGTSNPNLYWYRQAAGRGLQLLFYSVGIGQISSEVPQNLSASRPQDRQFILSSKKLLLSDSGFYLCAWNSRSTGNPLKRSPLHFGNGTRLTVT.

V usage is TRBV19 and J usage is TRBJ2-7, with 13 bases lining up with TRBD2. The CDR3 covers 16 residues. Looked up from germline, CDR1 is LNHDA and CDR2 is SQIVND (reference sequence). With V trimmed by 4 bases and J by 3 bases, 6 bases remained unmatched. The CDR3 protein is CASSTPGLAGNYEQYF. The CDR3 bases are TGTGCCAGTAGTACCCCGGGACTAGCGGGGAACTACGAGCAGTACTTC.

The table lists this clone with a few counts. The V and J genes are TRBV10-3 and TRBJ1-5; D perhaps matches TRBD1 (6 bases). The CDR3 is 14 residues long. Trimming took 4 bases from V and 3 from J, leaving 10 bases between them. Germline-derived CDR1 and CDR2 are ENHRY and SYGVKD. CDR3: CAISVGQNNQPQHF. For the CDR3, the DNA is TGTGCCATCAGTGTAGGACAGAACAATCAGCCCCAGCATTTT.